This T cell receptor beta chain was sequenced for a study of long-term antiretroviral therapy in people with HIV. Study information: Earliest sampling preceded the 2015 immediate-ART recommendation by about a decade.

CDR3 length equals 12 residues. CDR1 is MGHRA, CDR2 YSYEKL, per germline. Trimming removed 0 bases from V and 5 bases from J, with 5 bases in between. Study-level findings and limits: There were no data on ART adherence, viral resistance or therapy changes, a gap that limits inferences about post-ART repertoire changes.

This clone was recorded a few times. Its antigen is unknown. They ran version v3.0 of the immunoSEQ assay at survey level. Profiling relied on immunoSEQ multiplex PCR, and the TCRdb table lists in-frame clones only, not all of them. The table records more than 15,000 clones, around 90% of them present only once. Per donor, a minimum of one pre-ART and a minimum of two post-ART PBMC samples were available. The material was unsorted PBMCs, obtained 0.3 years after starting antiretroviral therapy. The receptor was derived from a man aged 55 to 70 with HIV. The J gene is TRBJ2-7, the V gene TRBV4-1; D remains ambiguous. CDR3 coding DNA: TGCGCCAGCAGCCAAGAGAAACACGAGCAGTACTTC. Its protein product is CASSQEKHEQYF.